What follows are 4 T cell receptor beta chains derived from one specimen sequenced in a study of shared clonotypes between healthy human individuals. Profiling relied on immunoSEQ multiplex PCR, and the TCRdb table lists in-frame clones only, not all of them. The table lists 950,000 to 1,300,000 clones, about 75% of them singletons, with about 1.5% in the top ten. Sequenced material: memory CD4+ T cells sorted from blood. Subset specified: CD45RA-negative fraction. The receptors originated from a man between 18 and 29 years old in good health.

The CDR3 region has the DNA TGTGCCAGCAGCGTGGCCACGGCAGATACGCAGTATTTT. This gives the protein CASSVATADTQYF. The rearrangement uses TRBV5-6 and TRBJ2-3, with D unclear. Trimming took off 4 bases at V and 4 bases at J, with 10 bases between the two ends. This CDR3 contains 13 residues. The germline CDR1 and CDR2 sequences are SGHDT and YYEEEE.

V is TRBV28 and J is TRBJ2-7; no firm D call. Trimming pared 2 bases from V and 3 bases from J, leaving 11 bases between. The length of the CDR3 is 14 residues. Germline assignment: CDR1 MDHEN and CDR2 SYDVKM. The CDR3 loop reads CASSLVEEVYEQYF. CDR3 DNA sequence: TGTGCCAGCAGTTTAGTGGAAGAGGTCTACGAGCAGTACTTC.

The V call is TRBV25-1, the J call TRBJ2-2, with a tentative D call TRBD1 (6 bases). Germline V CDR1 and CDR2: MGHDK, SYGVNS. The ends were cut back, 10 bases at V and 6 bases at J, with 21 bases in the middle. This CDR3 region has 15 residues. The CDR3 DNA follows: TGTGCCACCCAGGGGTCCACCCGGAGGTCCGGGGAGCTGTTTTTT. It encodes CATQGSTRRSGELFF.

The rearrangement joins TRBV18 to TRBJ2-1, with TRBD1 matching 9 bases. Trimming removed 6 bases from V and 8 bases from J; junction bases left unmatched: 17. Germline V lookup: CDR1 KGHSH, CDR2 LQKENI. The CDR3 is made up of 17 amino acids. This chain's CDR3 is CASSPRQGTGSLDEQFF. In nucleotides, the CDR3 is TGTGCCAGCTCTCCCCGGCAGGGGACAGGGAGTTTGGATGAGCAGTTCTTC. The entire variable domain, with the rest obtained from reference TRBV18 and TRBJ2-1, is as follows: NAGVMQNPRHLVRRRGQEARLRCSPMKGHSHVYWYRQLPEEGLKFMVYLQKENIIDESGMPKERFSAEFPKEGPSILRIQQVVRGDSAAYFCASSPRQGTGSLDEQFFGPGTRLTVL.